This T cell receptor beta chain came from a study of blood T cell repertoires in COVID-19. The overall study: Samples of COVID-19 (acute and convalescent) were obtained from the United States, Italy and Spain.

Germline assignment: CDR1 SGHAT and CDR2 FQNNGV. The CDR3 loop spans 16 amino acids. The V end was cut by 1 base, the J end by 3 bases, with 12 bases between. Original data processing: Researchers report that nucleated cell counts were estimated from reference gene primer amplification. Produced via immunoSEQ multiplex PCR; TCRdb's table is partial and in-frame only. The V and J calls and clone size come from that table; D and trimming were worked out from the DNA. The sample yields 250,000 to 300,000 clones, less than 85% seen once. Sequenced input: peripheral blood. The rearrangement links TRBV11-2 to TRBJ2-2, with D perhaps matching TRBD2 (6 bases). The clonotype originates from a young woman with acute or convalescent COVID-19. For the CDR3, the DNA is TGTGCCAGCAGCTTAGTTAAGAGCGGGTACACCGGGGAGCTGTTTTTT. Its protein product is CASSLVKSGYTGELFF.